One and the same sample provided the 13 T cell receptor beta chains below, sequenced in a study of chemoradiotherapy in HPV16-positive cancers. The table came from immunoSEQ multiplex PCR; TCRdb's copy has only in-frame clones and leaves some out. The data show around 33,000 clones, around 88% seen once. The sample consisted of blood, taken from a patient who underwent chemoradiotherapy. The receptors originated from a human donor with HPV-associated anogenital cancer.

This chain links TRBV7-9 with TRBJ2-1; perhaps D is TRBD1 or TRBD2 (5 bases each). The CDR3 has 17 amino acids. Germline-derived CDR1 and CDR2 are SEHNR and FQNEAQ (reference sequence). V lost 1 base and J 9 bases, leaving 22 bases between the germline ends. CDR3 in amino acids: CASSLVVTGPERFEQFF. CDR3 nucleotide sequence: TGTGCCAGCAGCTTAGTAGTTACGGGGCCGGAAAGATTTGAGCAGTTCTTC.

J is TRBJ2-3 and V is TRBV7-9, with 8 bases lining up with TRBD1. This CDR3 has 15 residues. Trimming cost V 6 bases and J 5 bases; bases outside gene matches: 10. CDR1 and CDR2 (germline): SEHNR, FQNEAQ (reference sequence). The CDR3 reads CASRRIGQGGDTQYF. The CDR3 DNA follows: TGTGCCAGCAGGCGAATCGGACAGGGAGGAGATACGCAGTATTTT.

The rearrangement joins TRBV6-6 to TRBJ2-7, with 8 bases aligning to TRBD2. With V trimmed by 2 bases and J by 2 bases, 5 bases remained unmatched. This CDR3 spans 15 amino acids. CDR1 and CDR2 from the germline V gene are MNHNY and SVGAGI (reference sequence). CDR3 amino acids: CASSYGAGGTYEQYF. CDR3 DNA sequence: TGTGCCAGCAGTTACGGGGCGGGAGGTACCTACGAGCAGTACTTC.

The genes are TRBV30 and TRBJ1-4, with D maybe TRBD1 (5 bases). Per germline, CDR1 GTSNPN and CDR2 SVGIG (reference sequence). V was clipped by 2 bases and J by 8 bases, with 9 bases between them. There are 12 residues in the CDR3. The CDR3 sequence is CAWSRGREKLFF. Here the CDR3 DNA reads TGTGCCTGGAGTAGGGGCCGGGAAAAACTGTTTTTT. Together with reference TRBV30 and TRBJ1-4, the CDR3 gives the full variable domain: SQTIHQWPATLVQPVGSPLSLECTVEGTSNPNLYWYRQAAGRGLQLLFYSVGIGQISSEVPQNLSASRPQDRQFILSSKKLLLSDSGFYLCAWSRGREKLFFGSGTQLSVL.

This clone was recorded only once. The V and J genes are TRBV11-3 and TRBJ2-5, with 7 nucleotides matching TRBD1. Germline-derived CDR1 and CDR2 are SGHNT and YENEEA. The CDR3 is 14 residues long. V lost 5 bases, J lost 5 bases, and 8 bases stayed unmatched. The CDR3 protein is CASSPTGVGETQYF. In DNA form, the CDR3 reads TGTGCCAGCAGCCCCACAGGGGTGGGGGAGACCCAGTACTTC.

V is TRBV25-1 and J is TRBJ2-2; 7 nucleotides line up with TRBD2. The V gene end was trimmed by 6 bases and the J gene end by 1 base; junction bases not matched to a gene: 5. In germline, CDR1 is MGHDK, CDR2 SYGVNS. This CDR3 contains 15 residues. CDR3 region: CASSRGRGNTGELFF. CDR3 nucleotide sequence: TGTGCCAGCAGCCGTGGGAGGGGGAACACCGGGGAGCTGTTTTTT.

This sequence joins TRBV19 and TRBJ1-5; no reliable D call. V gave up 3 bases and J gave up 2 bases, with 11 bases separating them. CDR3 length: 15 amino acids. Germline V gene sequence: CDR1 LNHDA, CDR2 SQIVND (reference sequence). CDR3 nucleotide sequence: TGTGCCAGTAGTATCGAACAAGTTGGCAATCAGCCCCAGCATTTT. Amino acid sequence: CASSIEQVGNQPQHF.

The chain couples TRBV7-9 to TRBJ1-4, with 8 nucleotides matching TRBD1. The CDR3 runs to 14 residues. After removal of 5 bases from V and 7 bases from J, the junction contained 6 bases not matched to a gene. CDR1 and CDR2 (germline): SEHNR, FQNEAQ (reference sequence). The CDR3 is CASSQQGVGEKLFF. The CDR3 nucleotides read TGTGCCAGCAGCCAACAGGGGGTGGGTGAAAAACTGTTTTTT. Variable domain in full (rest from reference TRBV7-9 and TRBJ1-4): DTGVSQNPRHKITKRGQNVTFRCDPISEHNRLYWYRQTLGQGPEFLTYFQNEAQLEKSRLLSDRFSAERPKGSFSTLEIQRTEQGDSAMYLCASSQQGVGEKLFFGSGTQLSVL.

This rearrangement joins TRBV7-9 to TRBJ2-7, with 8 bases fitting TRBD1. CDR3 length: 15 amino acids. Germline lookup yields CDR1 SEHNR and CDR2 FQNEAQ (reference sequence). Trimming cost V 4 bases and J 3 bases; bases outside gene matches: 8. In DNA form, the CDR3 reads TGTGCCAGCAGCTCAACAGGGGGTGGCGGCTACGAGCAGTACTTC. Residues: CASSSTGGGGYEQYF.

In DNA form, the CDR3 reads TGTGCCAGCAGTGAGGGGGGGGCCACAGATACGCAGTATTTT. It translates to CASSEGGATDTQYF. This chain joins TRBV6-4 and TRBJ2-3; possibly TRBD2 for D (7 bases). The germline V gene has CDR1 MRHNA and CDR2 SNTAGT. V lost 3 bases and J 2 bases, leaving 9 bases between the germline ends. CDR3 length equals 14 residues.

The V and J genes are TRBV2 and TRBJ2-1, with 9 bases lining up with TRBD1. Losses at the gene ends were 7 bases for V and 15 bases for J; bases not matched to a gene: 10. Germline CDR1 and CDR2: SNHLY and FYNNEI. This CDR3 comprises 12 residues. CDR3 nucleotides: TGTGCCAGCAACGATGGGGACAGGGTGTTGTTCTTC. Protein: CASNDGDRVLFF. The variable domain in full, with the rest retrieved from reference TRBV2 and TRBJ2-1, is EPEVTQTPSHQVTQMGQEVILRCVPISNHLYFYWYRQILGQKVEFLVSFYNNEISEKSEIFDDQFSVERPDGSNFTLKIRSTKLEDSAMYFCASNDGDRVLFFGPGTRLTVL.

The gene calls are TRBV21-1 and TRBJ2-1; TRBD2 is taken as the D call from the table, unchecked against the DNA. TRBV21-1 constitutes a pseudogene. CDR3 size: 17 residues. CDR3 DNA: TGTGCCAGCAGCCGTACCCTGGGAGGTAGCGGGGTGAATGAGCAGTTCTTC. It is translated as CASSRTLGGSGVNEQFF.

V gene TRBV5-4 combines with J gene TRBJ1-2; possibly TRBD1 for D (5 bases). Germline CDR1 and CDR2: SGHNT and YYREEE (reference sequence). There are 15 residues in the CDR3. The germline V and J ends were trimmed by 4 bases and 7 bases, with 20 bases remaining between them. The DNA for the CDR3 is TGTGCCAGCAGCCGATCCTTGGCGGGGGACGGTGGCTACACCTTC. Protein product: CASSRSLAGDGGYTF.